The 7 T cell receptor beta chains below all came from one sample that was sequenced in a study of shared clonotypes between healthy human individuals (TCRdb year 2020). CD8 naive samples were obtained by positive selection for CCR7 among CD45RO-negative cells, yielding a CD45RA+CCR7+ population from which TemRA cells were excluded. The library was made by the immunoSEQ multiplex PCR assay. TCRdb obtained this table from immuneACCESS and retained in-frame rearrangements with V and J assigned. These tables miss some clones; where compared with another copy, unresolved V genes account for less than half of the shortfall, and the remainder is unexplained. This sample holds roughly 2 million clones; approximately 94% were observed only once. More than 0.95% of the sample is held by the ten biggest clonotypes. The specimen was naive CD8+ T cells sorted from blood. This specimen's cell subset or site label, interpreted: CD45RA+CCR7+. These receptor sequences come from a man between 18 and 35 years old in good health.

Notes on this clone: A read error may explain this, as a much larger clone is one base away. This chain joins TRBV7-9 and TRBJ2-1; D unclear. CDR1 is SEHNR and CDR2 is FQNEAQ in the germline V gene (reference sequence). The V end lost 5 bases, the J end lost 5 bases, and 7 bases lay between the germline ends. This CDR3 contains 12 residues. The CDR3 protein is CASSPPDNEQFF. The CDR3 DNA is TGTGCCAGCAGCCCCCCCGACAATGAGCAGTTCTTC. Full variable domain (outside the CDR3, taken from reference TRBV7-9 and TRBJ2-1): DTGVSQNPRHKITKRGQNVTFRCDPISEHNRLYWYRQTLGQGPEFLTYFQNEAQLEKSRLLSDRFSAERPKGSFSTLEIQRTEQGDSAMYLCASSPPDNEQFFGPGTRLTVL.

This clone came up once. The CDR3 protein is CASSSTGSGANVLTF. The CDR3 DNA sequence: TGTGCCAGCAGTAGTACAGGTTCTGGGGCCAACGTCCTGACTTTC. The chain uses TRBV2 and TRBJ2-6, with D possibly matching TRBD1 (5 bases). The germline V gene encodes CDR1 SNHLY and CDR2 FYNNEI. Trimming shortened V by 5 bases and J by 1 base, and 9 bases separated the two germline ends. The CDR3 sequence is 15 residues long.

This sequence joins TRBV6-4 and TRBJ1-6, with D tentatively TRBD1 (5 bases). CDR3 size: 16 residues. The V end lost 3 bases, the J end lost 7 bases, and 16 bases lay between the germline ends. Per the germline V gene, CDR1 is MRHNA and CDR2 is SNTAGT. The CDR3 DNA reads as TGTGCCAGCAGTGAAACACCGGGACTAGGGAATTCACCCCTCCACTTT. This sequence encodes CASSETPGLGNSPLHF.

The CDR3 sequence is CASSSAHNEQFF. For the CDR3, the DNA is TGTGCCAGCAGTTCCGCCCACAATGAGCAGTTCTTC. This chain uses TRBV27 with TRBJ2-1; no reliable D call. Germline-derived CDR1 and CDR2 are MNHEY and SMNVEV (reference sequence). CDR3 size: 12 residues. The V end lost 4 bases, the J end lost 5 bases, and 6 bases lay between the germline ends.

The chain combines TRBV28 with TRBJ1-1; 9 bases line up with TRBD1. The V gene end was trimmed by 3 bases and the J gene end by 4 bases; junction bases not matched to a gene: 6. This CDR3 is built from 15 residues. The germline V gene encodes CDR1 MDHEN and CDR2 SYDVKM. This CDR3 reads CASSFRGQGSTEAFF. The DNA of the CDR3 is TGTGCCAGCAGTTTTAGGGGACAGGGAAGCACTGAAGCTTTCTTT.

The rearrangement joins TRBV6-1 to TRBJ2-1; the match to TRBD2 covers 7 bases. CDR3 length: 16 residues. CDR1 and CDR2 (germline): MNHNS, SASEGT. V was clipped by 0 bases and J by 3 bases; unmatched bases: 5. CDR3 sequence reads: CASSEAGTTFYNEQFF. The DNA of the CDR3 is TGTGCCAGCAGTGAAGCAGGGACTACCTTCTACAATGAGCAGTTCTTC.

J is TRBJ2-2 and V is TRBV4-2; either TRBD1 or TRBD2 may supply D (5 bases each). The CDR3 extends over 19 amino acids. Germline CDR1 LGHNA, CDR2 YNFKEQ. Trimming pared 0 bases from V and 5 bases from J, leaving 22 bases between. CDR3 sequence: CASSQEALGLAGSTGELFF. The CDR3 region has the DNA TGTGCCAGCAGCCAAGAAGCGTTGGGGCTAGCCGGGTCGACCGGGGAGCTGTTTTTT.